Listed below are T cell receptor beta chains from one sample, sequenced in a study of shared clonotypes between healthy human individuals. TCRdb keeps only in-frame clones here, not all; method: immunoSEQ multiplex PCR. The sample has 2 million to 2.5 million clones; around 95% are singletons. Sequenced input: naive CD4+ T cells sorted from blood. The source of these receptors is a man younger than 35 in good health. Both conserved end residues are part of each CDR3. The D gene is left open where the match is weak. Some rows have no size entry. The others give once, few or many, or a class for an expanded clone.

j_call,d_call,clone_size,v_call,cdr3_nt,cdr3_aa
TRBJ1-2,NA,once,TRBV6-6,TGTGCCAGCAGTTACGGACAGAACTATGGCTACACCTTC,CASSYGQNYGYTF
TRBJ1-4,NA,NA,TRBV4-3,TGCGCCAGCAGTCACGGACCCCAGGAAAAACTGTTTTTT,CASSHGPQEKLFF
TRBJ2-5,TRBD2,NA,TRBV7-2,TGTGCCAGCAGCTTAGTCCCTCCGGGACTAGCGGGAGTGGAGACCCAGTACTTC,CASSLVPPGLAGVETQYF
TRBJ2-3,NA,NA,TRBV5-1,TGCGCCAGCAGCTCCGGGACATACGGCACAGATACGCAGTATTTT,CASSSGTYGTDTQYF
TRBJ2-1,NA,NA,TRBV11-2,TGTGCCAGCAGCTTAGAGCCTACAGAGCAGTTCTTC,CASSLEPTEQFF
TRBJ2-7,NA,NA,TRBV7-9,TGTGCCAGCAGGCGCTTACAGGGCCACGAGCAGTACTTC,CASRRLQGHEQYF
TRBJ1-3,NA,once,TRBV25-1,TGTGCCAGCAGCTGGAGTTCCTCTGGAAACACCATATATTTT,CASSWSSSGNTIYF
TRBJ2-3,NA,NA,TRBV6-1,TGTGCCAGCAGGTACCAGGGGAGCACAGATACGCAGTATTTT,CASRYQGSTDTQYF
TRBJ2-3,TRBD1,NA,TRBV10-2,TGCGCCAGCAGCCCGACAGGGGGCACAGATACGCAGTATTTT,CASSPTGGTDTQYF
TRBJ1-3,TRBD1,NA,TRBV2,TGTGCCAGCAGAGGGACAGGGATAGGAAACACCATATATTTT,CASRGTGIGNTIYF
TRBJ2-3,NA,once,TRBV10-3,TGTGCCATCAGTGGAGGTGTTGGAAGCACAGATACGCAGTATTTT,CAISGGVGSTDTQYF
TRBJ2-7,TRBD1,once,TRBV6-4,TGTGCCACCGACAGGGGGCGGTTGGTTTACGAGCAGTACTTC,CATDRGRLVYEQYF
TRBJ1-1,NA,few,TRBV19,TGTGCCAGTAGTTTAGGGCGGACACTACTGAACACTGAAGCTTTCTTT,CASSLGRTLLNTEAFF
TRBJ2-7,TRBD1,once,TRBV30,TGTGCCTGTGGACAGGGACCCTACGAGCAGTACTTC,CACGQGPYEQYF
TRBJ1-4,TRBD1,NA,TRBV19,TGTGCCAGTAGACACAGGGGGAGCGTGTCTGAAAAACTGTTTTTT,CASRHRGSVSEKLFF
TRBJ2-7,TRBD1,once,TRBV30,TGTGCCTGGACCGGGACAGGGGGCGCAGGGCAGTACTTC,CAWTGTGGAGQYF
TRBJ2-1,TRBD1,NA,TRBV27,TGTGCCAGCAGTAGAACAACAGGGGTAAGCTCCTACAATGAGCAGTTCTTC,CASSRTTGVSSYNEQFF
TRBJ2-3,NA,NA,TRBV10-3,TGTGCCATCAGGGAGGGGCCAGGGACAGATACGCAGTATTTT,CAIREGPGTDTQYF
TRBJ1-5,TRBD1,NA,TRBV6-1,TGTGCCAGCAGTGAGGGGACAGGGAAGAATCAGCCCCAGCATTTT,CASSEGTGKNQPQHF
TRBJ2-2,NA,NA,TRBV7-2,TGTGCCAGCAGTCCGCGACACGGGAGCCCCGGGTCCGGGGAGCTGTTTTTT,CASSPRHGSPGSGELFF
TRBJ1-1,NA,once,TRBV6-5,TGTGCCAGCAGGTCAGGATCGCCTATGAACACTGAAGCTTTCTTT,CASRSGSPMNTEAFF
TRBJ1-3,NA,NA,TRBV7-2,TGTGCCAGCAGCTTAGGGGGCTCTGGAAACACCATATATTTT,CASSLGGSGNTIYF
TRBJ1-2,NA,NA,TRBV28,TGTGCCAGCAGACCCATAAGCTTTGACAGAACCTATGGCTACACCTTC,CASRPISFDRTYGYTF
TRBJ2-3,NA,NA,TRBV7-9,TGTGCCAGCAGGGAGGCAGGGAGCACAGATACGCAGTATTTT,CASREAGSTDTQYF
TRBJ2-7,NA,NA,TRBV19,TGTGCCAGTAGTAACGGATCCGACTACGAGCAGTACTTC,CASSNGSDYEQYF
TRBJ2-5,NA,once,TRBV5-1,TGCGCCAGCAGGTCCGAAGAGACCCAGTACTTC,CASRSEETQYF
TRBJ2-1,NA,NA,TRBV2,TGTGCCAGCAGTGGTTTGGGTTTAAATGAGCAGTTCTTC,CASSGLGLNEQFF
TRBJ1-1,NA,NA,TRBV29-1,TGCAGCGTTATGGGGGGGGCGAACACTGAAGCTTTCTTT,CSVMGGANTEAFF
TRBJ2-7,NA,NA,TRBV9,TGTGCCAGCAGCGTAGAGGTGGGCCCAGCCGAGCAGTACTTC,CASSVEVGPAEQYF
TRBJ2-1,NA,NA,TRBV6-5,TGTGCCAGCGCAAGAACACTTAACAATGAGCAGTTCTTC,CASARTLNNEQFF
TRBJ1-1,NA,NA,TRBV30,TGTGCCTGGCGCTCGGGAGGGGGGGTAACTGAAGCTTTCTTT,CAWRSGGGVTEAFF
TRBJ2-3,TRBD1,NA,TRBV6-5,TGTGCCACCCGACAGGGATCCGTCCGAGCAGATACGCAGTATTTT,CATRQGSVRADTQYF
TRBJ2-3,NA,NA,TRBV7-9,TGTGCCAGCAGCTTCCACGGCGGGGTGGATACGCAGTATTTT,CASSFHGGVDTQYF
TRBJ2-3,TRBD2,NA,TRBV5-4,TGTGCCAGCAGCTTGAAGGTAGCGGGGGGGGCCACAGATACGCAGTATTTT,CASSLKVAGGATDTQYF
TRBJ1-5,NA,NA,TRBV11-3,TGTGCCAGCAGCCCGCGGGGGGCCGATAGCAATCAGCCCCAGCATTTT,CASSPRGADSNQPQHF
TRBJ2-1,NA,NA,TRBV7-9,TGTGCCAGCACCAACTACAATGAGCAGTTCTTC,CASTNYNEQFF
TRBJ2-5,TRBD2,NA,TRBV7-3,TGTGCCAGCAGCTCCGTAGCGGGGGGGCAAGAGACCCAGTACTTC,CASSSVAGGQETQYF
TRBJ2-2,NA,NA,TRBV5-8,TGTGCCGAGGGGAGGTACGCGAACACCGGGGAGCTGTTTTTT,CAEGRYANTGELFF
TRBJ1-2,NA,NA,TRBV7-2,TGTGCCAGCAGCCCAGGCCAGTTCTATGGCTACACCTTC,CASSPGQFYGYTF
TRBJ1-5,NA,NA,TRBV2,TGTGCCAGCAGTGTAGTACGGGGAGCCCAGCATTTT,CASSVVRGAQHF
TRBJ2-1,NA,NA,TRBV6-6,TGTGCCAGCAGGTATAGCGTGAGCTCCTACAATGAGCAGTTCTTC,CASRYSVSSYNEQFF
TRBJ2-7,TRBD1,NA,TRBV11-1,TGTGCCAGCAGCCAGCGACAGGGGAACTACGAGCAGTACTTC,CASSQRQGNYEQYF
TRBJ2-7,NA,NA,TRBV5-4,TGTGCCAGCAGCTTAAGCCCACCGGGGGCCTACGAGCAGTACTTC,CASSLSPPGAYEQYF
TRBJ1-6,NA,NA,TRBV7-9,TGTGCCAGCAGCCTAGCCCATACAGGTCTCCTGAGCAGTAATTCACCCCTCCACTTT,CASSLAHTGLLSSNSPLHF
TRBJ2-5,TRBD2,NA,TRBV30,TGTGCCTGGAGTGTATGGACTAGCGGGACGAAGACCCAGTACTTC,CAWSVWTSGTKTQYF
TRBJ2-7,TRBD2,once,TRBV10-3,TGTGCCATCACGGAATATGGCGGGAGCTCCTACGAGCAGTACTTC,CAITEYGGSSYEQYF
TRBJ1-6,TRBD1,NA,TRBV11-2,TGTGCCAGCAGCTTCTCCGGGACAGGGGTCTCACCCCTCCACTTT,CASSFSGTGVSPLHF